This TCR beta chain was recorded in a study of blood T cell repertoires in COVID-19. Study details: Nucleic acid was either cDNA or gDNA, and it came from T cells, B-cell-depleted T cells, or PBMCs.

Germline V gene data show CDR1 as PRHDT and CDR2 as FYEKMQ (reference sequence). V trimming: 5 bases; J trimming: 0 bases; junction bases outside the gene matches: 11. This CDR3 comprises 19 residues. In the study's own analysis: Using reference gene primer amplification, nucleated cell counts were estimated. This table comes from immunoSEQ multiplex PCR, and its TCRdb copy is limited to in-frame clones, with some not included. V and J calls and clone size come straight from that table; D and trimming were deduced from the DNA. The sample holds 98,000 or so clones; roughly 90% are singletons and the top ten take 5% to 6.5%.

The sequencing input was peripheral blood. The rearrangement links TRBV13 to TRBJ2-6; 9 nucleotides line up with TRBD1. The origin of this receptor is a human donor in a cohort sampled during active COVID-19. CDR3 sequence: CASSPRGTGTFSGANVLTF. The DNA of the CDR3 is TGTGCCAGCAGCCCACGAGGGACAGGGACTTTCTCTGGGGCCAACGTCCTGACTTTC.